These T cell receptor beta chains were read from a single sample in a study of blood T cell repertoires in COVID-19. The data were produced by immunoSEQ multiplex PCR, yet TCRdb's version contains in-frame clones alone and is incomplete. The table includes under 250,000 clones, over 80% detected once. The material sequenced was peripheral blood. Receptor source: a man in his forties with acute or convalescent COVID-19. Each CDR3 is given with its conserved first and last residue. The order of the fields is clone size, J gene, D gene, V gene, CDR3 DNA, CDR3 protein. The D gene is left open where the match is weak. Clone size is not always given. Where it is, it says once, few, many or a class for expanded clones.

clone_size: .; j_call: TRBJ2-7; d_call: TRBD2; v_call: TRBV3-1/TRBV3-2; cdr3_nt: TGTGCCAGCACCCCGGGACTAGCGGGTCCAGACGTATACGAGCAGTACTTC; cdr3_aa: CASTPGLAGPDVYEQYF
clone_size: .; j_call: TRBJ2-7; d_call: TRBD1; v_call: TRBV5-1; cdr3_nt: TGCGCCAGCAGCTCGGACAGGGGAAGGTTGGAGCAGTACTTC; cdr3_aa: CASSSDRGRLEQYF
clone_size: .; j_call: TRBJ1-2; d_call: TRBD1; v_call: TRBV6-1; cdr3_nt: TGTGCCAGCAGTGAAGCTTCAGGGGGCGGCTATGGCTACACCTTC; cdr3_aa: CASSEASGGGYGYTF
clone_size: .; j_call: TRBJ1-2; d_call: .; v_call: TRBV5-1; cdr3_nt: TGCGCCACATCCGGAGGCGAGGGCTACACCTTC; cdr3_aa: CATSGGEGYTF
clone_size: .; j_call: TRBJ2-3; d_call: .; v_call: TRBV19; cdr3_nt: TGTGCCAGTCAAAGACAGAGCACAGATACGCAGTATTTT; cdr3_aa: CASQRQSTDTQYF
clone_size: .; j_call: TRBJ2-7; d_call: TRBD2; v_call: TRBV2; cdr3_nt: TGTGCCAGCAGTGGCCACCCCCCAGGGCTAGCGGGATTTTCGAGCTCCTACGAGCAGTACTTC; cdr3_aa: CASSGHPPGLAGFSSSYEQYF
clone_size: few; j_call: TRBJ2-7; d_call: .; v_call: TRBV6-5; cdr3_nt: TGTGCCAGCAGTTACTCGAGGCTAGCGAGCTCCTACGAGCAGTACTTC; cdr3_aa: CASSYSRLASSYEQYF
clone_size: .; j_call: TRBJ1-4; d_call: .; v_call: TRBV14; cdr3_nt: TGTGCCAGCAGCCAAGTCTTGAGAACAACTAATGAAAAACTGTTTTTT; cdr3_aa: CASSQVLRTTNEKLFF
clone_size: few; j_call: TRBJ1-6; d_call: .; v_call: TRBV18; cdr3_nt: TGTGCCAGCTCACCCCGAGCGGCAGGGGATAATTCACCCCTCCACTTT; cdr3_aa: CASSPRAAGDNSPLHF
clone_size: .; j_call: TRBJ2-5; d_call: .; v_call: TRBV10-3; cdr3_nt: TGTGCCATCAGTGAGTCGACTCGGCCGAGCCGAACCCAAGAGACCCAGTACTTC; cdr3_aa: CAISESTRPSRTQETQYF
clone_size: few; j_call: TRBJ2-2; d_call: .; v_call: TRBV6-1; cdr3_nt: TGTGCCAGCAGTGACAGGGGATTCACCGGGGAGCTGTTTTTT; cdr3_aa: CASSDRGFTGELFF
clone_size: many; j_call: TRBJ1-2; d_call: TRBD1; v_call: TRBV2; cdr3_nt: TGTGCCAGTAGGGACAGGGTAAACTATGGCTACACCTTC; cdr3_aa: CASRDRVNYGYTF
clone_size: .; j_call: TRBJ2-2; d_call: .; v_call: TRBV9; cdr3_nt: TGTGCCAGCAGCGTTAGTTTAGGGGAGCTGTTTTTT; cdr3_aa: CASSVSLGELFF
clone_size: once; j_call: TRBJ1-1; d_call: TRBD1; v_call: TRBV6-5; cdr3_nt: TGTGCCAGCATTGGACAGGGGACTGAAGCTTTCTTT; cdr3_aa: CASIGQGTEAFF
clone_size: .; j_call: TRBJ1-1; d_call: TRBD1; v_call: TRBV6-6; cdr3_nt: TGTGCCAGCAGTTCCCGACAGGGGATGAACACTGAAGCTTTCTTT; cdr3_aa: CASSSRQGMNTEAFF
clone_size: .; j_call: TRBJ2-2; d_call: .; v_call: TRBV5-1; cdr3_nt: TGCGCCAGCAGCTCAGGGGTTATGAACACCGGGGAGCTGTTTTTT; cdr3_aa: CASSSGVMNTGELFF
clone_size: .; j_call: TRBJ2-4; d_call: .; v_call: TRBV5-4; cdr3_nt: TGTGCCAGCAGCTCCAAAGAACGGTTCAAAAACATTCAGTACTTC; cdr3_aa: CASSSKERFKNIQYF
clone_size: .; j_call: TRBJ2-3; d_call: .; v_call: TRBV6-5; cdr3_nt: TGTGCCAGCAACCAGGGATTAGCAGATACGCAGTATTTT; cdr3_aa: CASNQGLADTQYF
clone_size: .; j_call: TRBJ1-1; d_call: .; v_call: TRBV5-5; cdr3_nt: TGTGCCAGCAGCCCAGCTGTGGGGGGGGCCCGAACTGAAGCTTTCTTT; cdr3_aa: CASSPAVGGARTEAFF
clone_size: .; j_call: TRBJ2-5; d_call: TRBD2; v_call: TRBV7-2; cdr3_nt: TGTGCCAGCAGCTTAGTCCTTCCGGGACTAGCGGGAGCAGAGACCCAGTACTTC; cdr3_aa: CASSLVLPGLAGAETQYF
clone_size: .; j_call: TRBJ1-2; d_call: .; v_call: TRBV5-1; cdr3_nt: TGCGCCAGCAGCTCCGAAGGTGGATTTACCGGGGGGCAGAACTATGGCTACACCTTC; cdr3_aa: CASSSEGGFTGGQNYGYTF
clone_size: once; j_call: TRBJ1-5; d_call: .; v_call: TRBV15; cdr3_nt: TGTGCCACCAGCAGAGATCGAGGAACTCAGCCCCAGCATTTT; cdr3_aa: CATSRDRGTQPQHF
clone_size: .; j_call: TRBJ1-1; d_call: .; v_call: TRBV12-3/TRBV12-4; cdr3_nt: TGTGCCAGCAGTCCTGGAGTGGCTTTCTTT; cdr3_aa: CASSPGVAFF
clone_size: .; j_call: TRBJ2-2; d_call: TRBD2; v_call: TRBV6-6; cdr3_nt: TGTGCCGTGAGCGGGGCCGGGGAGCTGTTTTTT; cdr3_aa: CAVSGAGELFF
clone_size: .; j_call: TRBJ1-2; d_call: .; v_call: TRBV14; cdr3_nt: TGTGCCAGCAGCCAAGGACTAGCTGGCTACACCTTC; cdr3_aa: CASSQGLAGYTF
clone_size: .; j_call: TRBJ2-1; d_call: .; v_call: TRBV29-1; cdr3_nt: TGCAGCGTTTCCAGGGGTAGCTCCTACAATGAGCAGTTCTTC; cdr3_aa: CSVSRGSSYNEQFF
clone_size: .; j_call: TRBJ2-3; d_call: TRBD2; v_call: TRBV7-9; cdr3_nt: TGTGCCAGCGAGACTAGCGGATCCACAGATACGCAGTATTTT; cdr3_aa: CASETSGSTDTQYF
clone_size: .; j_call: TRBJ1-3; d_call: .; v_call: TRBV9; cdr3_nt: TGTGCCAGCAGCGTACGTACGGACTTCTCTGGAAACACCATATATTTT; cdr3_aa: CASSVRTDFSGNTIYF
clone_size: .; j_call: TRBJ1-2; d_call: .; v_call: TRBV28; cdr3_nt: TGTGCCAGCCAGAAAAGGGGTGGAAGGTATGGCTACACCTTC; cdr3_aa: CASQKRGGRYGYTF
clone_size: .; j_call: TRBJ1-1; d_call: .; v_call: TRBV19; cdr3_nt: TGTGCCAGTAGCGAGCTTCAGGGGCTCCTGAACACTGAAGCTTTCTTT; cdr3_aa: CASSELQGLLNTEAFF
clone_size: .; j_call: TRBJ2-3; d_call: .; v_call: TRBV5-8; cdr3_nt: TGTGCCAGCATCATAGCCCTCAATACGCAGTATTTT; cdr3_aa: CASIIALNTQYF
clone_size: .; j_call: TRBJ1-1; d_call: .; v_call: TRBV27; cdr3_nt: TGTGCCAGCAGTGCCCTCGCGACAGTTACTGAAGCTTTCTTT; cdr3_aa: CASSALATVTEAFF
clone_size: .; j_call: TRBJ1-1; d_call: .; v_call: TRBV6-5; cdr3_nt: TGTGCCAGCTGTAGAGGGCTTTTGAACACTGAAGCTTTCTTT; cdr3_aa: CASCRGLLNTEAFF
clone_size: .; j_call: TRBJ2-1; d_call: .; v_call: TRBV19; cdr3_nt: TGTGCCAGTAGTATAAGGACTTCCTATCATGAGCAGTTCTTC; cdr3_aa: CASSIRTSYHEQFF
clone_size: .; j_call: TRBJ1-2; d_call: TRBD1; v_call: TRBV6-5; cdr3_nt: TGTGCCAGCAGTTACACTTTGACAGGGAACTATGGCTACACCTTC; cdr3_aa: CASSYTLTGNYGYTF
clone_size: .; j_call: TRBJ1-2; d_call: TRBD1; v_call: TRBV4-1; cdr3_nt: TGCGCCAGCAGCGATGCAGGGGGAGGCTATGGCTACACCTTC; cdr3_aa: CASSDAGGGYGYTF
clone_size: few; j_call: TRBJ2-7; d_call: TRBD2; v_call: TRBV18; cdr3_nt: TGTGCCAGCTCCTTCGGACTAGCGGGAGAGCGCGAGCAGTACTTC; cdr3_aa: CASSFGLAGEREQYF
clone_size: .; j_call: TRBJ1-1; d_call: .; v_call: TRBV5-6; cdr3_nt: TGTGCCAGCAGCTTGAGGTGGAGAAACGAAGCTTTCTTT; cdr3_aa: CASSLRWRNEAFF
clone_size: .; j_call: TRBJ2-3; d_call: TRBD2; v_call: TRBV4-2; cdr3_nt: TGTGCCAGCAGCCAAATCCAGCGGGACACAGATACGCAGTATTTT; cdr3_aa: CASSQIQRDTDTQYF
clone_size: .; j_call: TRBJ1-5; d_call: .; v_call: TRBV9; cdr3_nt: TGTGCCAGCAGCGTAGGGACTTCTTCCGATCAGCCCCAGCATTTT; cdr3_aa: CASSVGTSSDQPQHF
clone_size: .; j_call: TRBJ2-1; d_call: TRBD1; v_call: TRBV9; cdr3_nt: TGTGCCAGCAGCAGATTGGGGGGACAGGGTGGTGAGCAGTTCTTC; cdr3_aa: CASSRLGGQGGEQFF
clone_size: .; j_call: TRBJ1-2; d_call: .; v_call: TRBV19; cdr3_nt: TGTGCCAGTAATAACCAGGGTATTGGCTATGGCTACACCTTC; cdr3_aa: CASNNQGIGYGYTF
clone_size: .; j_call: TRBJ2-6; d_call: .; v_call: TRBV27; cdr3_nt: TGTGCCAGCAGCCCCTGGACTGCGGGGTCTGGGGCCAACGTCCTGACTTTC; cdr3_aa: CASSPWTAGSGANVLTF
clone_size: once; j_call: TRBJ2-1; d_call: .; v_call: TRBV4-2; cdr3_nt: TGTGCCAGCAGCCAGATGGGCGTGCGTTACAATGAGCAGTTCTTC; cdr3_aa: CASSQMGVRYNEQFF
clone_size: .; j_call: TRBJ1-2; d_call: .; v_call: TRBV19; cdr3_nt: TGTGCCAGTAGTATGTCGAGGGACTATGGCTACACCTTC; cdr3_aa: CASSMSRDYGYTF
clone_size: once; j_call: TRBJ2-2; d_call: TRBD2; v_call: TRBV29-1; cdr3_nt: TGCAGCGTTGGGACTAGCGGCGATACCGGGGAGCTGTTTTTT; cdr3_aa: CSVGTSGDTGELFF